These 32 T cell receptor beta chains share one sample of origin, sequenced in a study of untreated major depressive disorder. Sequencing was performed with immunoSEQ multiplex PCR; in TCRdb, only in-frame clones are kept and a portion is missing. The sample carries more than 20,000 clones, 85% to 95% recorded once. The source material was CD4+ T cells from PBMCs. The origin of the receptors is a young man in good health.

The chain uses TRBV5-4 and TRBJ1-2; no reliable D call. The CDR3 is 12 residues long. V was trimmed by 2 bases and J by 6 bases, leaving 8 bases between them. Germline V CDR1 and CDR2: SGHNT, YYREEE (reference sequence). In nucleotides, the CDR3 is TGTGCCAGCAGCTTAGATATTGATGGCTACACCTTC. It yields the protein CASSLDIDGYTF.

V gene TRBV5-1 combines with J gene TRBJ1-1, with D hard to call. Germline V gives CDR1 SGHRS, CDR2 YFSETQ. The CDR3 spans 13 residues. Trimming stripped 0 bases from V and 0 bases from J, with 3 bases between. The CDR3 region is CASSLEVNTEAFF. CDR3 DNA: TGCGCCAGCAGCTTGGAGGTGAACACTGAAGCTTTCTTT.

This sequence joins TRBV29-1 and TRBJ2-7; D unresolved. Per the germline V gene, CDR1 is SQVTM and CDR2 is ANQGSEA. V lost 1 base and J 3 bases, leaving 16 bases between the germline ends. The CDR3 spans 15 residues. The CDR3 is CSVEGSGENYYEQYF. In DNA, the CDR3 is TGCAGCGTTGAAGGAAGTGGCGAGAACTACTACGAGCAGTACTTC.

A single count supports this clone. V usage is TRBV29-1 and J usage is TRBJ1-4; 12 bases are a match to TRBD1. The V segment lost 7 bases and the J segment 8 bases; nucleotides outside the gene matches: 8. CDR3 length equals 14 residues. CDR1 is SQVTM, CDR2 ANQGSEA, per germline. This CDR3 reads CSARDRGRYEKLFF. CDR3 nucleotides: TGCAGCGCTAGGGACAGGGGGCGATACGAAAAACTGTTTTTT.

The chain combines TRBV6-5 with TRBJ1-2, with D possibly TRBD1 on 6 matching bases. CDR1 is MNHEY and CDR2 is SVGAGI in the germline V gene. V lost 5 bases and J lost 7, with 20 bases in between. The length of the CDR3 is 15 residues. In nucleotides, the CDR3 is TGTGCCAGCAGTCCTTATCAACAGGGTCCCCTTGGCTACACCTTC. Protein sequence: CASSPYQQGPLGYTF.

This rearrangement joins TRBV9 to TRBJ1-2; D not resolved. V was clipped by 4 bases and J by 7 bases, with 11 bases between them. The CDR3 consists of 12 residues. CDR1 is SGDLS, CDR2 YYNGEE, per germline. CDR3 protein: CASSPRAGGYTF. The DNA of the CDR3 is TGTGCCAGCAGCCCTCGGGCGGGTGGCTACACCTTC.

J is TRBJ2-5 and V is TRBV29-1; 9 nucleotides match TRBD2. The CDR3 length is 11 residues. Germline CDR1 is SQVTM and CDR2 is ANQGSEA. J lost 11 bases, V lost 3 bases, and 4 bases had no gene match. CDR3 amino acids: CSVDTAGGQYF. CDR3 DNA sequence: TGCAGCGTTGATACAGCGGGAGGACAGTACTTC.

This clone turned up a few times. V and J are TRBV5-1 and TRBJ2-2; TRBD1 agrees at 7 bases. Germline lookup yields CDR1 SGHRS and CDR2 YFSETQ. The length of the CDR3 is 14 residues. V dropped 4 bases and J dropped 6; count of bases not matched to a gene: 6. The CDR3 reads CASSRDTGAGELFF. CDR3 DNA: TGCGCCAGCAGCCGCGACACAGGGGCCGGGGAGCTGTTTTTT.

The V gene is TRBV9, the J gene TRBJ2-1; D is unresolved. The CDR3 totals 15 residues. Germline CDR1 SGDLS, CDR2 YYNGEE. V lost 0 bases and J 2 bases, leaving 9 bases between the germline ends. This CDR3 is CASSVGSTTYNEQFF. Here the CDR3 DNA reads TGTGCCAGCAGCGTAGGAAGCACCACCTACAATGAGCAGTTCTTC. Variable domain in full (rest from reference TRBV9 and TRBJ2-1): DSGVTQTPKHLITATGQRVTLRCSPRSGDLSVYWYQQSLDQGLQFLIQYYNGEERAKGNILERFSAQQFPDLHSELNLSSLELGDSALYFCASSVGSTTYNEQFFGPGTRLTVL.

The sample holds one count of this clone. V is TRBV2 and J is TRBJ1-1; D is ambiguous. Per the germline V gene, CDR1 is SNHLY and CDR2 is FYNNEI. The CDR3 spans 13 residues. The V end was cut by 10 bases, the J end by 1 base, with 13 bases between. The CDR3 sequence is CAIAYSGNTEAFF. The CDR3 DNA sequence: TGTGCCATCGCCTATTCAGGGAACACTGAAGCTTTCTTT.

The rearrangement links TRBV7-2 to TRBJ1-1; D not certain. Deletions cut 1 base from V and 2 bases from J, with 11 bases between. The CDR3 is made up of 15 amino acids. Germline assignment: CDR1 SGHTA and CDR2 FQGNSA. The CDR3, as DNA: TGTGCCAGCAGCTTAGTAGGCAGACCTAACACTGAAGCTTTCTTT. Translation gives CASSLVGRPNTEAFF.

The chain's CDR3 is CASRDPRNAQETQYF. The CDR3 nucleotides are TGTGCCAGCAGGGACCCAAGAAACGCGCAAGAGACCCAGTACTTC. The rearrangement joins TRBV2 to TRBJ2-5; D gene unclear. The germline V and J ends were trimmed by 6 bases and 2 bases, with 16 bases remaining between them. Germline V gene lookup returns CDR1 SNHLY and CDR2 FYNNEI. The CDR3 is 15 residues long. Together with reference TRBV2 and TRBJ2-5, the CDR3 gives the full variable domain: EPEVTQTPSHQVTQMGQEVILRCVPISNHLYFYWYRQILGQKVEFLVSFYNNEISEKSEIFDDQFSVERPDGSNFTLKIRSTKLEDSAMYFCASRDPRNAQETQYFGPGTRLLVL.

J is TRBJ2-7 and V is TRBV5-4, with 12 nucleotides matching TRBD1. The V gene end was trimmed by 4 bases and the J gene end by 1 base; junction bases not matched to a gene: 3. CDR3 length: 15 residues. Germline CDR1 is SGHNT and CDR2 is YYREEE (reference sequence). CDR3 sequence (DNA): TGTGCCAGCAGCCGGGGACAGGGGGCGTCCTACGAGCAGTACTTC. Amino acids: CASSRGQGASYEQYF.

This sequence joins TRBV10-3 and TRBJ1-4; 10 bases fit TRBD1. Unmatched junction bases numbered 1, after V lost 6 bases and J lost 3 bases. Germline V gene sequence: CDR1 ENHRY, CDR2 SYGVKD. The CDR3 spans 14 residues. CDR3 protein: CAIRGQGANEKLFF. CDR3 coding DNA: TGTGCCATCAGAGGACAGGGGGCTAATGAAAAACTGTTTTTT.

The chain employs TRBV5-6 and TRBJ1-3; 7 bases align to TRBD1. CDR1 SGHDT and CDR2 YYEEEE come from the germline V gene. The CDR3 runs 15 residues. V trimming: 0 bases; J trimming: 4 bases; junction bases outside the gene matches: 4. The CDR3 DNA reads TGTGCCAGCAGCTTGGCAGGGGGATCCGGAAACACCATATATTTT. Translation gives CASSLAGGSGNTIYF.

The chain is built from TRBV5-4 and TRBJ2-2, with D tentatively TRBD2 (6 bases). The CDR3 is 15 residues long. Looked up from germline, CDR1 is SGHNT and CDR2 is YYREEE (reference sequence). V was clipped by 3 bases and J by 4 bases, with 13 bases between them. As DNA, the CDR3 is TGTGCCAGCAGCTCCGAGGTAGCGGCCACCGGGGAGCTGTTTTTT. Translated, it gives CASSSEVAATGELFF.

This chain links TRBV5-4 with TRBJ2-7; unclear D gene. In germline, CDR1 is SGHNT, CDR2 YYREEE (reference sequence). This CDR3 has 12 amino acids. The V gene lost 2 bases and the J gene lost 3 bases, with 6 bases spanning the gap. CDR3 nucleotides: TGTGCCAGCAGCTTCTCTGGCTACGAGCAGTACTTC. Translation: CASSFSGYEQYF.

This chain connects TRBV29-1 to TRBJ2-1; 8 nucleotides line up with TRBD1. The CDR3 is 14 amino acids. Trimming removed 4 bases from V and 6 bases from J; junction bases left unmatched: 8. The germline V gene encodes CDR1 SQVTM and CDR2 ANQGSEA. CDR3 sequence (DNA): TGCAGCGTTGTCGTCGGACAGGGCCCCAATGAGCAGTTCTTC. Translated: CSVVVGQGPNEQFF.

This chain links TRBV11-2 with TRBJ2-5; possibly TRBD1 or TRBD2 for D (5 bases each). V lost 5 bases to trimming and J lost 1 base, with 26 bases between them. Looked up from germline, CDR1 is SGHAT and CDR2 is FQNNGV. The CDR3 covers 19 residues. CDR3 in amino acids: CASSLQALRGWGSQETQYF. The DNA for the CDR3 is TGTGCCAGCAGCCTGCAGGCGTTAAGAGGCTGGGGGAGCCAAGAGACCCAGTACTTC.

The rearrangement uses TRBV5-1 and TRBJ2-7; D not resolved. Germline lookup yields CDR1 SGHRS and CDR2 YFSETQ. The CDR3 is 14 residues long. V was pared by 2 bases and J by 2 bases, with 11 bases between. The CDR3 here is CASSLEYGTYEQYF. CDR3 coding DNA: TGCGCCAGCAGCTTAGAGTACGGAACCTACGAGCAGTACTTC.

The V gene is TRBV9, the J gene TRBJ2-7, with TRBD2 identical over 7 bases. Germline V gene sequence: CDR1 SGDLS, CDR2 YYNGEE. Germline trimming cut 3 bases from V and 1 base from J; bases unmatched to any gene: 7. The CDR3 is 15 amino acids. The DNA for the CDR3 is TGTGCCAGCAGCGCCGGAGAGCGGGGATCCTACGAGCAGTACTTC. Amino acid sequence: CASSAGERGSYEQYF.

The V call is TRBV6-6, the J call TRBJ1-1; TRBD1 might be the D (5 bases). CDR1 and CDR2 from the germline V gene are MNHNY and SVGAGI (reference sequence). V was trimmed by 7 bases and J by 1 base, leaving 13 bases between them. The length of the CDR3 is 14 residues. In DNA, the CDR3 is TGTGCCAGCACCCCGGAAGGGACGAACACTGAAGCTTTCTTT. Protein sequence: CASTPEGTNTEAFF.

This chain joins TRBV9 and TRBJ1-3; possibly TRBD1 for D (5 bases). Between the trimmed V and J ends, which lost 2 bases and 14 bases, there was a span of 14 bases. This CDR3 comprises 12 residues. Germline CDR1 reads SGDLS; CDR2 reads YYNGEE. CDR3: CASSVEAGPLYF. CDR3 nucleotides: TGTGCCAGCAGCGTCGAGGCAGGGCCCCTATATTTT.

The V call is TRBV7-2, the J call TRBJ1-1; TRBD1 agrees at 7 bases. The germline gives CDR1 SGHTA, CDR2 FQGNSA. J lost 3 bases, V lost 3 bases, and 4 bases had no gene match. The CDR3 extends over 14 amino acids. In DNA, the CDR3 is TGTGCCAGCAGCTTTACTCAGGGGGACACTGAAGCTTTCTTT. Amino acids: CASSFTQGDTEAFF.

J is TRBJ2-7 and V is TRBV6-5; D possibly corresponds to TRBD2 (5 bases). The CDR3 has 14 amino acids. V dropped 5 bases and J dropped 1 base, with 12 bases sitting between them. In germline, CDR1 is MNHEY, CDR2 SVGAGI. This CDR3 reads CASSRRTGSYEQYF. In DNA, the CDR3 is TGTGCCAGCAGTCGCCGGACGGGGTCCTACGAGCAGTACTTC.

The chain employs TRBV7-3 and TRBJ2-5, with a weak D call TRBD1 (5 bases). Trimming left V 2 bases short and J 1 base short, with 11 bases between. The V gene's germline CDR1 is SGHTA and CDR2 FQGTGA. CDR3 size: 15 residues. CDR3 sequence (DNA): TGTGCCAGCAGCTTATGGGGCAGACCCCAAGAGACCCAGTACTTC. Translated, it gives CASSLWGRPQETQYF.

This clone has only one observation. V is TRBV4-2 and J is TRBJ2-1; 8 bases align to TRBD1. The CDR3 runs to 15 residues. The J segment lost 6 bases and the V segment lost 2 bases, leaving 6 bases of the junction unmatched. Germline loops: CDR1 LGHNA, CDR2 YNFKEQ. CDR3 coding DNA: TGTGCCAGCAGCCAAAAGGGAACAGGGGGCAATGAGCAGTTCTTC. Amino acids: CASSQKGTGGNEQFF.

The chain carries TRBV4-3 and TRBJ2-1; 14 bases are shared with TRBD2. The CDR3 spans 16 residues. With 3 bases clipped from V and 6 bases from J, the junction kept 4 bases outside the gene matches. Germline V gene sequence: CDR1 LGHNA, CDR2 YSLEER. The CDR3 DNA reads TGCGCCAGCAGCCAGGGACTAGCGGGAGCTGGCAATGAGCAGTTCTTC. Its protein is CASSQGLAGAGNEQFF.

The DNA for the CDR3 is TGTGCCAGCAGCCAAGTCGTGACCCAGTACTTC. It encodes CASSQVVTQYF. The rearrangement uses TRBV14 and TRBJ2-5; no reliable D call. Germline V gene sequence: CDR1 SGHDN, CDR2 FVKESK. Trimming removed 1 base from V and 7 bases from J, with 4 bases in between. The length of the CDR3 is 11 residues.

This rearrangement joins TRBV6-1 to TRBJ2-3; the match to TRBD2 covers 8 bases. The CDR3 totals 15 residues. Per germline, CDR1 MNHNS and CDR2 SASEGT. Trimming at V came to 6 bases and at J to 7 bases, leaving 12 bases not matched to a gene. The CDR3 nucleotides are TGTGCCAGCAGCAACAAGAGCGGGAGTATGAATACGCAGTATTTT. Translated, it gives CASSNKSGSMNTQYF.

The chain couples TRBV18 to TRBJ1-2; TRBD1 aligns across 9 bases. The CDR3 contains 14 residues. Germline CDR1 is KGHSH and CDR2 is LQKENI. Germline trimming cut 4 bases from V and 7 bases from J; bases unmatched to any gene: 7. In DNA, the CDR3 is TGTGCCAGCTCACTGACCGGGACAGGGTTTGGCTACACCTTC. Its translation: CASSLTGTGFGYTF.

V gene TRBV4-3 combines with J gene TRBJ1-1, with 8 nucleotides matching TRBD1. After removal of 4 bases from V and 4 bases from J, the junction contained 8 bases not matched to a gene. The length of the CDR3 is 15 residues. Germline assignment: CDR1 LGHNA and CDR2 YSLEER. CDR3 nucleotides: TGCGCCAGCAGCCCGGTTGGACAGGGAATCACTGAAGCTTTCTTT. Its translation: CASSPVGQGITEAFF.